The 20 T cell receptor beta chains presented below share a single source sample, sequenced in a study of OX40 agonist ivuxolimab in advanced cancers. Clones were read by immunoSEQ multiplex PCR, and TCRdb kept only the in-frame ones, dropping some. Here the sample spans over 60,000 clones, about 89% being singletons. Sequenced material: CD4+ or CD8+ T cells sorted from blood, taken in a trial of the OX40 agonist ivuxolimab. The receptors here all came from an adult with an advanced solid tumor such as melanoma, head and neck, liver or kidney cancer.

In this sample, this clone turned up once. The chain is built from TRBV5-4 and TRBJ1-4; possible D gene TRBD1, 5 bases. The ends were cut back, 4 bases at V and 8 bases at J, with 18 bases in the middle. This CDR3 has 15 residues. The germline V gene has CDR1 SGHNT and CDR2 YYREEE (reference sequence). The CDR3 region has the DNA TGTGCCAGCAGCCGCTCGCAGCAGGGCGCGGAAAAACTGTTTTTT. It specifies CASSRSQQGAEKLFF.

This chain connects TRBV19 to TRBJ1-2; D call uncertain. CDR1 is LNHDA, CDR2 SQIVND, per germline (reference sequence). The CDR3 has 13 residues. V lost 3 bases to trimming and J lost 2 bases, with 7 bases between them. The CDR3 is CASSIAQNYGYTF. CDR3 in DNA: TGTGCCAGTAGTATTGCGCAGAACTATGGCTACACCTTC.

This sequence joins TRBV30 and TRBJ2-1, with D perhaps matching TRBD1 (6 bases). This CDR3 comprises 14 residues. The V gene lost 0 bases and the J gene lost 5 bases, with 11 bases spanning the gap. Per germline, CDR1 GTSNPN and CDR2 SVGIG (reference sequence). The CDR3 nucleotides are TGTGCCTGGAGTGTTGGGACACTAAACAATGAGCAGTTCTTC. Encoded protein: CAWSVGTLNNEQFF. Drawing the rest from reference TRBV30 and TRBJ2-1, the complete variable domain is SQTIHQWPATLVQPVGSPLSLECTVEGTSNPNLYWYRQAAGRGLQLLFYSVGIGQISSEVPQNLSASRPQDRQFILSSKKLLLSDSGFYLCAWSVGTLNNEQFFGPGTRLTVL.

The V gene is TRBV7-2, the J gene TRBJ1-5, with TRBD1 matching 7 bases. J was trimmed by 1 base and V by 5 bases; bases with no gene match: 2. Germline loops: CDR1 SGHTA, CDR2 FQGNSA. The CDR3 contains 14 residues. CDR3 bases: TGTGCCAGCAGCACAGGGGTGAGCAATCAGCCCCAGCATTTT. Translating it yields CASSTGVSNQPQHF.

CDR3 amino acids: CASSPGLVVGLAKNIQYF. The DNA of the CDR3 is TGTGCCAGCTCACCGGGACTAGTAGTCGGATTGGCCAAAAACATTCAGTACTTC. The gene calls are TRBV18 and TRBJ2-4; 8 positions agree with TRBD2. This CDR3 is 18 amino acids long. Trimming took 3 bases from V and 1 from J; bases not matched to a gene: 11. CDR1 is KGHSH and CDR2 is LQKENI in the germline V gene.

The chain carries TRBV18 and TRBJ1-1, with a possible D match to TRBD1 (5 bases). The CDR3 runs 14 residues. The germline V gene has CDR1 KGHSH and CDR2 LQKENI. Trimming took 3 bases from V and 6 from J, leaving 14 bases between them. The CDR3 here is CASSPPSGTAEAFF. For the CDR3, the DNA is TGTGCCAGCTCACCTCCCTCTGGGACGGCTGAAGCTTTCTTT.

The chain recombines TRBV14 with TRBJ2-1; 8 bases align to TRBD1. Unmatched junction bases numbered 10, after V lost 3 bases and J lost 3 bases. The CDR3 loop spans 17 amino acids. From germline, CDR1 is SGHDN and CDR2 FVKESK. The CDR3 DNA reads TGTGCCAGCAGCCAGGGACCCGGGACAGGCTACTACAATGAGCAGTTCTTC. It specifies CASSQGPGTGYYNEQFF.

This rearrangement joins TRBV27 to TRBJ1-1; possible D gene TRBD1, 6 bases. V lost 2 bases, J lost 5 bases, and 12 bases lay in between. The germline gives CDR1 MNHEY, CDR2 SMNVEV (reference sequence). This CDR3 comprises 14 residues. The CDR3, as DNA: TGTGCCAGCAGTTTACAGGGGAGAAGGACTGAAGCTTTCTTT. Translation: CASSLQGRRTEAFF.

This sequence joins TRBV2 and TRBJ2-7; 8 positions agree with TRBD1. Looked up from germline, CDR1 is SNHLY and CDR2 is FYNNEI. J lost 10 bases, V lost 6 bases, and 11 bases had no gene match. The CDR3 has 13 residues. CDR3 loop: CASRAGGLEIQYF. CDR3 coding DNA: TGTGCCAGCAGGGCAGGGGGCTTGGAAATCCAGTACTTC.

The chain carries TRBV7-9 and TRBJ2-2, with D unclear. Germline lookup yields CDR1 SEHNR and CDR2 FQNEAQ (reference sequence). CDR3 length equals 11 residues. Trimming took 5 bases from V and 6 from J, leaving 4 bases between them. In DNA, the CDR3 is TGTGCCAGCAGCCTCTCCGGGGAGCTGTTTTTT. It is translated as CASSLSGELFF.

This clone was observed a single time. V usage is TRBV30 and J usage is TRBJ1-4; 7 bases are shared with TRBD1. V was pared by 1 base and J by 8 bases, with 7 bases of the junction left unmatched. This CDR3 contains 14 residues. CDR1 and CDR2 from the germline V gene are GTSNPN and SVGIG (reference sequence). The CDR3 is CAWSAGTEGEKLFF. DNA for the CDR3: TGTGCCTGGAGTGCCGGGACAGAGGGCGAAAAACTGTTTTTT.

This chain joins TRBV7-2 and TRBJ1-3, with D unresolved. Per the germline V gene, CDR1 is SGHTA and CDR2 is FQGNSA. The V end lost 5 bases, the J end lost 0 bases, and 17 bases lay between the germline ends. This CDR3 spans 17 amino acids. The CDR3 reads CASSLDSGRRSGNTIYF. The CDR3 coding sequence is TGTGCCAGCAGCCTTGATTCTGGGCGACGCTCTGGAAACACCATATATTTT. The full variable domain, completed using reference TRBV7-2 and TRBJ1-3, is GAGVSQSPSNKVTEKGKDVELRCDPISGHTALYWYRQSLGQGLEFLIYFQGNSAPDKSGLPSDRFSAERTGGSVSTLTIQRTQQEDSAVYLCASSLDSGRRSGNTIYFGEGSWLTVV.

In its sample, this clone was seen a few times. The gene calls are TRBV7-8 and TRBJ1-5; D is undetermined. V lost 1 base to trimming and J lost 9 bases, with 13 bases between them. CDR1 is SGHVS and CDR2 is FQNEAQ in the germline V gene. The CDR3 contains 14 residues. The chain's CDR3 is CASSLEVPAVPQHF. The CDR3, as DNA: TGTGCCAGCAGCTTAGAGGTCCCCGCGGTGCCCCAGCATTTT.

The rearrangement links TRBV4-3 to TRBJ2-7; D is undetermined. There are 17 residues in the CDR3. Germline loops: CDR1 LGHNA, CDR2 YSLEER. Between the trimmed V and J ends, which lost 0 bases and 3 bases, there was a span of 18 bases. This CDR3 reads CASSQDSLGIGNYEQYF. CDR3 DNA sequence: TGCGCCAGCAGCCAAGACTCTCTGGGCATTGGCAACTACGAGCAGTACTTC.

The gene calls are TRBV7-6 and TRBJ2-7; 7 bases are a match to TRBD1. Unmatched junction bases numbered 7, after V lost 5 bases and J lost 0 bases. Germline loops: CDR1 SGHVS, CDR2 FNYEAQ. CDR3 length: 15 amino acids. The CDR3: CASSQGQESSYEQYF. CDR3 sequence (DNA): TGTGCCAGCAGCCAAGGACAGGAGAGCTCCTACGAGCAGTACTTC.

The chain recombines TRBV6-1 with TRBJ1-1; no definite D call. V dropped 1 base and J dropped 3 bases, with 6 bases sitting between them. Germline V gene lookup returns CDR1 MNHNS and CDR2 SASEGT. This CDR3 comprises 13 residues. CDR3 residues: CASSEVWYTEAFF. CDR3 DNA: TGTGCCAGCAGTGAAGTATGGTACACTGAAGCTTTCTTT.

The chain's CDR3 is CASSTPTSRDEQFF. The CDR3 region has the DNA TGTGCCAGCTCCACCCCCACTAGCCGGGATGAGCAGTTCTTC. The V call is TRBV18, the J call TRBJ2-1; tentatively, D is TRBD2 (6 bases). The CDR3 loop spans 14 amino acids. Germline assignment: CDR1 KGHSH and CDR2 LQKENI. Trimming left V 6 bases short and J 8 bases short, with 17 bases between.

This clone showed up just a few times. The chain is built from TRBV10-1 and TRBJ1-1; D remains unclear. Germline V lookup: CDR1 WNHNN, CDR2 SYGVQD (reference sequence). Between the trimmed V and J ends, which lost 5 bases and 3 bases, there was a span of 13 bases. CDR3 size: 14 residues. The CDR3 reads CASSTSRGDTEAFF. The CDR3 bases are TGCGCCAGCAGTACCTCACGGGGAGACACTGAAGCTTTCTTT.

The chain couples TRBV19 to TRBJ1-5; a weak D match, TRBD1 (5 bases). V dropped 7 bases and J dropped 7 bases, with 17 bases sitting between them. The CDR3 covers 14 residues. CDR1 and CDR2 from the germline V gene are LNHDA and SQIVND (reference sequence). The CDR3 bases are TGTGCCAGTAAAGACAGCTGGGGTCTACAGCCCCAGCATTTT. This codes for CASKDSWGLQPQHF.

This chain connects TRBV30 to TRBJ2-5; D ambiguous. The germline V gene encodes CDR1 GTSNPN and CDR2 SVGIG (reference sequence). This CDR3 comprises 14 residues. Trimming took 0 bases from V and 1 from J, leaving 9 bases between them. Written as DNA, the CDR3 is TGTGCCTGGAGTGTACACCCGACCCAAGAGACCCAGTACTTC. This encodes CAWSVHPTQETQYF.